One and the same sample provided the 2 T cell receptor beta chains below, sequenced in a study of CD8+CD57+ T cells in acquired aplastic anemia. The study profiled TCR beta VDJ and CDR3 using genomic DNA as template. TCRdb re-called the reads through MiXCR, storing one row per CDR3 protein. The sample yields around 200,000 distinct CDR3 sequences, around three fifths seen once. Flow cytometry had shown expanded CD8+CD57+ cells in the patients chosen for sequencing. The source material was sorted CD4+, CD8+, or CD8+CD57+ T cells (not recorded which) from PBMCs. These receptors were obtained from a human donor with aplastic anemia.

This chain connects TRBV10-3 to TRBJ1-1, with D hard to call. The CDR3 runs to 12 residues. The V end lost 4 bases, the J end lost 7 bases, and 10 bases lay between the germline ends. The germline V gene has CDR1 ENHRY and CDR2 SYGVKD. CDR3 sequence reads: CAISARDVEAFF. The CDR3 DNA reads TGTGCCATCAGTGCTCGGGATGTTGAAGCTTTCTTT.

The chain couples TRBV24-1 to TRBJ2-2; no clear D. This CDR3 is built from 12 residues. Per the germline V gene, CDR1 is KGHDR and CDR2 is SFDVKD. The V end was cut by 1 base, the J end by 7 bases, with 3 bases between. The CDR3 DNA reads TGTGCCACCAGTGATTTTGTCGGGGAGCTGTTTTTT. It specifies CATSDFVGELFF.